The clone carrying this T cell receptor beta chain has at least ten counts. The sample belongs to a study of shared clonotypes between healthy human individuals. The CDR3 has 15 residues. Germline V gives CDR1 MNHEY, CDR2 SVGAGI. The ends were cut back, 6 bases at V and 0 bases at J, with 11 bases in the middle. Method: immunoSEQ multiplex PCR; TCRdb's copy keeps in-frame clones and lacks some. The table has approximately 340,000 clones, around 70% seen once; the top ten hold 10%. The receptor's source is a man in his thirties or forties in good health. The sample consisted of memory CD4+ T cells sorted from blood. Noted subset: CD45RA-negative fraction. This sequence joins TRBV6-5 and TRBJ1-4; unclear D gene. CDR3 bases: TGTGCCAGCAGCCCGGGGTTCACAACTAATGAAAAACTGTTTTTT. This codes for CASSPGFTTNEKLFF.